These 18 T cell receptor beta chains share one sample of origin, sequenced in a study of siplizumab effects on memory and regulatory T cells. Only in-frame clones appear in the TCRdb table, and some are missing; sequencing was by immunoSEQ multiplex PCR. The sample carries about 48,000 clones, more than 75% recorded once. The specimen was naive CD8+ T cells sorted from blood. These receptors were obtained from a human donor in good health.

In its sample, this clone was seen a few times. The chain joins TRBV11-2 to TRBJ1-5, with D unresolved. The length of the CDR3 is 10 residues. V lost 3 bases to trimming and J lost 11 bases, with 5 bases between them. CDR1 and CDR2 from the germline V gene are SGHAT and FQNNGV. CDR3 in amino acids: CASSFRSQHF. CDR3 sequence (DNA): TGTGCCAGCAGCTTTAGGTCCCAGCATTTT.

This clone was observed a few times. This sequence joins TRBV5-1 and TRBJ2-7, with TRBD2 matching 10 bases. The V gene end was trimmed by 4 bases and the J gene end by 3 bases; junction bases not matched to a gene: 4. The CDR3 is 14 residues long. Germline V gene lookup returns CDR1 SGHRS and CDR2 YFSETQ. The CDR3 region is CASSTGLASYEQYF. DNA for the CDR3: TGCGCCAGCAGCACGGGACTAGCGAGCTACGAGCAGTACTTC. Variable domain in full (rest from reference TRBV5-1 and TRBJ2-7): KAGVTQTPRYLIKTRGQQVTLSCSPISGHRSVSWYQQTPGQGLQFLFEYFSETQRNKGNFPGRFSGRQFSNSRSEMNVSTLELGDSALYLCASSTGLASYEQYFGPGTRLTVT.

In its sample, this clone was seen once. The chain couples TRBV6-6 to TRBJ2-1; the match to TRBD2 covers 8 bases. CDR1 and CDR2 from the germline V gene are MNHNY and SVGAGI (reference sequence). The junction had 7 bases not matched to a gene; V was cut back by 8 bases and J by 4 bases. The CDR3 is 14 amino acids. CDR3 coding DNA: TGTGCCAGCGGAAAGGCTAGCGGGTACAATGAGCAGTTCTTC. It encodes CASGKASGYNEQFF.

The chain recombines TRBV27 with TRBJ1-1; no firm D call. The CDR3 loop spans 13 amino acids. CDR1 and CDR2 from the germline V gene are MNHEY and SMNVEV (reference sequence). V was cut by 3 bases and J by 4 bases, with 9 bases left in between. The CDR3 bases are TGTGCCAGCAGTTTTAGGCGGGGCACTGAAGCTTTCTTT. This sequence encodes CASSFRRGTEAFF.

The chain recombines TRBV9 with TRBJ2-3; D perhaps matches TRBD2 (6 bases). The CDR3 spans 15 residues. The V gene's germline CDR1 is SGDLS and CDR2 YYNGEE. V was shortened by 3 bases and J by 6 bases, with 17 bases between the two germline ends. The CDR3 DNA reads as TGTGCCAGCAGCGGCCCAACGGGGGAAGGGGATACGCAGTATTTT. It codes for CASSGPTGEGDTQYF.

The V gene is TRBV27, the J gene TRBJ1-2; D unclear. V lost 8 bases, J lost 4 bases, and 14 bases lay in between. CDR3 length equals 13 residues. The germline V gene has CDR1 MNHEY and CDR2 SMNVEV (reference sequence). This chain's CDR3 is CASAFAASYGYTF. The CDR3, as DNA: TGTGCCAGCGCCTTCGCTGCATCCTATGGCTACACCTTC.

J is TRBJ2-7 and V is TRBV5-8; D unresolved. Germline V gene data show CDR1 as SGHTS and CDR2 as YDEGEE. Trimming shortened V by 1 base and J by 6 bases, and 5 bases separated the two germline ends. The CDR3 totals 11 residues. The CDR3 is CASSLLSEQYF. DNA for the CDR3: TGTGCCAGCAGCTTGCTGAGCGAGCAGTACTTC.

The gene calls are TRBV11-3 and TRBJ2-1, with 9 bases matching TRBD1. The CDR3 loop spans 16 amino acids. Trimming removed 1 base from V and 6 bases from J; junction bases left unmatched: 7. The V gene's germline CDR1 is SGHNT and CDR2 YENEEA. CDR3 in DNA: TGTGCCAGCAGCTTAGGGCCGGGACAGGGCATCAATGAGCAGTTCTTC. Amino acids: CASSLGPGQGINEQFF.

The rearrangement joins TRBV7-9 to TRBJ1-2, with D possibly TRBD1 on 6 matching bases. Germline V CDR1 and CDR2: SEHNR, FQNEAQ (reference sequence). V dropped 1 base and J dropped 1 base, with 22 bases sitting between them. CDR3 size: 19 residues. The CDR3 here is CASSLENLGRQEINYGYTF. DNA for the CDR3: TGTGCCAGCAGCTTAGAGAATCTGGGTAGACAGGAGATTAACTATGGCTACACCTTC.

The chain combines TRBV21-1 with TRBJ2-7; TRBD2, the D gene given by the table, was not confirmed from the DNA. TRBV21-1 is termed a pseudogene. CDR3 length: 18 residues. The CDR3 DNA follows: TGTGCCAGCAGCAAAGCCGCGGGGGGGCTGGATTTTGACTACGAGCAGTACTTC. Encoded protein: CASSKAAGGLDFDYEQYF.

This chain joins TRBV14 and TRBJ1-1, with 7 bases identical to TRBD1. Germline V CDR1 and CDR2: SGHDN, FVKESK. V was clipped by 6 bases and J by 7 bases; unmatched bases: 8. CDR3 size: 13 residues. The CDR3 spells CASSPQTGFEAFF. The CDR3 coding sequence is TGTGCCAGCAGTCCCCAGACAGGGTTTGAAGCTTTCTTT.

This chain connects TRBV27 to TRBJ2-3, with 7 bases aligning to TRBD1. The CDR3 has 15 amino acids. Germline-derived CDR1 and CDR2 are MNHEY and SMNVEV (reference sequence). V shed 4 bases and J 0 bases; nucleotides not matched to a gene: 4. CDR3 protein: CASSSRTGSTDTQYF. CDR3 coding DNA: TGTGCCAGCAGTTCACGGACAGGTAGCACAGATACGCAGTATTTT.

A single count supports this clone. This chain links TRBV5-6 with TRBJ1-5; no reliable D call. With 3 bases removed from V and 1 base from J, the gap between germline ends came to 8 bases. From germline, CDR1 is SGHDT and CDR2 YYEEEE. CDR3 length equals 14 residues. As DNA, the CDR3 is TGTGCCAGCAGCTATCAGGACAGCAATCAGCCCCAGCATTTT. It specifies CASSYQDSNQPQHF.

This clone was recorded only once. V usage is TRBV5-4 and J usage is TRBJ1-1, with 9 bases identical to TRBD1. Unmatched junction bases numbered 5, after V lost 4 bases and J lost 4 bases. This CDR3 is 14 amino acids long. CDR1 is SGHNT, CDR2 YYREEE, per germline (reference sequence). This chain's CDR3 is CASSLGQGSTEAFF. The DNA for the CDR3 is TGTGCCAGCAGCCTCGGACAGGGGAGCACTGAAGCTTTCTTT. The variable domain in full, with the rest retrieved from reference TRBV5-4 and TRBJ1-1, is ETGVTQSPTHLIKTRGQQVTLRCSSQSGHNTVSWYQQALGQGPQFIFQYYREEENGRGNFPPRFSGLQFPNYSSELNVNALELDDSALYLCASSLGQGSTEAFFGQGTRLTVV.

The chain joins TRBV9 to TRBJ2-1; 10 bases line up with TRBD2. V lost 1 base and J lost 6; bases outside the gene matches: 4. The CDR3 runs to 15 residues. Germline V gives CDR1 SGDLS, CDR2 YYNGEE. CDR3 nucleotides: TGTGCCAGCAGCGTAACTCTAGCGGGAGTCAATGAGCAGTTCTTC. Its protein is CASSVTLAGVNEQFF.

In this sample, this clone turned up once. The genes are TRBV4-1 and TRBJ1-2; 7 nucleotides agree with TRBD1. After removal of 0 bases from V and 2 bases from J, the junction contained 6 bases not matched to a gene. CDR1 MGHRA and CDR2 YSYEKL come from the germline V gene. This CDR3 region has 16 residues. The CDR3 bases are TGCGCCAGCAGCCAAGATTTGTCAGGGGGAAACTATGGCTACACCTTC. It encodes CASSQDLSGGNYGYTF.

This chain joins TRBV2 and TRBJ1-4; D is unclear. The CDR3 is 14 residues long. Germline CDR1 reads SNHLY; CDR2 reads FYNNEI. V gave up 9 bases and J gave up 2 bases, with 13 bases separating them. CDR3 sequence (DNA): TGTGCCAGTAGCCCATGGGTCACTAATGAAAAACTGTTTTTT. It codes for CASSPWVTNEKLFF.

The chain couples TRBV7-9 to TRBJ1-1, with D unclear. Trimming pared 1 base from V and 4 bases from J, leaving 10 bases between. This CDR3 is 14 amino acids long. Germline V lookup: CDR1 SEHNR, CDR2 FQNEAQ (reference sequence). This CDR3 reads CASSLVSVGTEAFF. In nucleotides, the CDR3 is TGTGCCAGCAGCTTAGTGTCGGTTGGCACTGAAGCTTTCTTT.